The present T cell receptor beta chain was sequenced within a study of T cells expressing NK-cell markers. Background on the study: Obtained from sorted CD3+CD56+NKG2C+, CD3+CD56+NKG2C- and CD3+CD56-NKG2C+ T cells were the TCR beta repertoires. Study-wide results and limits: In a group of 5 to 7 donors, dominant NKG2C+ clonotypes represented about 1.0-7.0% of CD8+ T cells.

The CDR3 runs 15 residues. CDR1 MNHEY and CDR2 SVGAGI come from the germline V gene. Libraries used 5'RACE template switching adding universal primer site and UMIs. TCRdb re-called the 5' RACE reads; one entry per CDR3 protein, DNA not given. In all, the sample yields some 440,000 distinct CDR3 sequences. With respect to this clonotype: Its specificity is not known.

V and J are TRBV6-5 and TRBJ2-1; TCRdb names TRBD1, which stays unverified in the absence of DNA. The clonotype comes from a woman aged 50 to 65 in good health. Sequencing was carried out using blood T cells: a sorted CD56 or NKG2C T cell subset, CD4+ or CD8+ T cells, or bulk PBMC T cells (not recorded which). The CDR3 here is CASSGGQGALNEQFF.